This T cell receptor beta chain was profiled in a study of response to subunit inactivated influenza vaccine. Whole-study results and caveats: T cells newly recruited by each seasonal influenza vaccination are few, the authors suggested.

This clonotype turned up a few times. Antigen unknown. TCRdb analysed the RT-PCR reads with MiXCR anew, one entry per CDR3 protein. The data contain 800,000 to 1,000,000 distinct CDR3 sequences, around 20% of them singletons. This CDR3 has 15 amino acids. The J segment lost 1 base and the V segment lost 6 bases, leaving 8 bases of the junction unmatched. Per germline, CDR1 MDHEN and CDR2 SYDVKM. The V gene is TRBV28, the J gene TRBJ2-5, with 7 bases identical to TRBD1. The input for sequencing was PBMCs from blood, taken around 5 days after vaccination. The receptor was isolated from a man aged 50 to 60 who received an inactivated influenza vaccine. As DNA, the CDR3 is TGTGCCAGCAGATCGGACAGGACCCCCCAAGAGACCCAGTACTTC. This gives the protein CASRSDRTPQETQYF.